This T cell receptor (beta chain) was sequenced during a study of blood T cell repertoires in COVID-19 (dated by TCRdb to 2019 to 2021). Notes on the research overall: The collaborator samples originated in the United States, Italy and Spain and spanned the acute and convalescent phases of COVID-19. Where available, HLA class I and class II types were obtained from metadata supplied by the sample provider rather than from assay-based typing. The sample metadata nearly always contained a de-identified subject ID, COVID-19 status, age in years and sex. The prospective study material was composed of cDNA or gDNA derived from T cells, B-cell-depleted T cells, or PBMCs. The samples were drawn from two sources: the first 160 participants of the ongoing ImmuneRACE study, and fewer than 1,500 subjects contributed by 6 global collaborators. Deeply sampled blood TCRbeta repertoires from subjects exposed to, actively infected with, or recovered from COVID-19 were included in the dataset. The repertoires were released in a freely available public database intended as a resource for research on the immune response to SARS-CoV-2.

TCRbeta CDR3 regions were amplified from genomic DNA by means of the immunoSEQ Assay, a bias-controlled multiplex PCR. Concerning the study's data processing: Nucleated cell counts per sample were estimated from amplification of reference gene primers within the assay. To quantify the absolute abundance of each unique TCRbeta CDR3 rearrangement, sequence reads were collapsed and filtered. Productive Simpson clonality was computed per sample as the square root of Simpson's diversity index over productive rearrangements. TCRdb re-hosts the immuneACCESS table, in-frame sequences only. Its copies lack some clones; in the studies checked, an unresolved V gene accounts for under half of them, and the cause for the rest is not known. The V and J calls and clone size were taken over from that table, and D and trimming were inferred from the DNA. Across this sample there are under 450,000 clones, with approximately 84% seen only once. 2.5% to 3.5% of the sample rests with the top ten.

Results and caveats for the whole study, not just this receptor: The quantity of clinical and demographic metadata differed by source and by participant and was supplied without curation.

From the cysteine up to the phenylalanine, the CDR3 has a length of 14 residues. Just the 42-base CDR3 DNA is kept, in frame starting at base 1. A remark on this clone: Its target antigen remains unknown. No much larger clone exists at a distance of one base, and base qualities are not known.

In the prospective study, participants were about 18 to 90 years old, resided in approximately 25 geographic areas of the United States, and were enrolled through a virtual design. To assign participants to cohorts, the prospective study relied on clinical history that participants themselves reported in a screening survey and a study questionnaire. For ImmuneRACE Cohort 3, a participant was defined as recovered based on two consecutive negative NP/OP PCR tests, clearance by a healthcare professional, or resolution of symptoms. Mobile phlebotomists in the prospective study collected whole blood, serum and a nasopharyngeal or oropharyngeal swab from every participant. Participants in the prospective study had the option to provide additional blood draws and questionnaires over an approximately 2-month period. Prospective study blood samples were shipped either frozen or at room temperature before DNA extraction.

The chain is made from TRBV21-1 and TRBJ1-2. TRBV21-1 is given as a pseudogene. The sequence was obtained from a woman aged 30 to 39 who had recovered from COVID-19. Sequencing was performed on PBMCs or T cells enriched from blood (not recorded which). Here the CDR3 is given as CASSVVVRLYGYTF. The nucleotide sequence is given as TGTGCCAGCAGCGTAGTAGTCAGACTCTATGGCTACACCTTC.